Detailed here is one TCR beta chain. Its matching antigen is unknown. Assay: immunoSEQ multiplex PCR; the TCRdb copy retains only in-frame clones and omits some. In the table there are 9,300 or so clones, 65% to 75% of which are singletons. The data are from a study of PD-1 blockade in classical Hodgkin lymphoma. Across the whole study: Intravenous nivolumab at 3 mg/kg was given to patients every 2 weeks.

Time point of the sample: cycle 4 day 1 (C4D1), after six to seven weeks of nivolumab. Every patient was affected by relapse after autologous stem cell transplantation, while exposure to brentuximab vedotin was not uniform. Isolated CD8+ T cells were derived from thawed PBMCs through magnetic negative selection. CDR3 size: 13 residues. V was clipped by 0 bases and J by 9 bases, with 10 bases between them. Per the germline V gene, CDR1 is SGHRS and CDR2 is YFSETQ. Study-wide results and limits: It was reported that newly diagnosed patients had less baseline TCR diversity than healthy donors. Complete responders' baseline diversity resembled that of newly diagnosed patients.

Here the sequenced sample was CD8+ T cells from blood, taken before the fourth cycle of nivolumab. V gene TRBV5-1 combines with J gene TRBJ2-1; D is unclear. This clonotype was sampled from a human donor with classical Hodgkin lymphoma. For the CDR3, the DNA is TGCGCCAGCAGCTTGGGGGCCTTAGGTGAGCAGTTCTTC. It yields the protein CASSLGALGEQFF. Drawing the rest from reference TRBV5-1 and TRBJ2-1, the complete variable domain is KAGVTQTPRYLIKTRGQQVTLSCSPISGHRSVSWYQQTPGQGLQFLFEYFSETQRNKGNFPGRFSGRQFSNSRSEMNVSTLELGDSALYLCASSLGALGEQFFGPGTRLTVL.